Presented here are 20 T cell receptor beta chains from one specimen sequenced in a study of blood T cell repertoires in COVID-19. Sequenced by immunoSEQ multiplex PCR; TCRdb stores in-frame clones only, minus some. The sample lists 400,000 to 500,000 clones; about 88% were seen once. The source material was PBMCs or T cells enriched from blood (not recorded which). The receptors derive from a woman aged 18-29 years who had been exposed to COVID-19.

A single count supports this clone. The CDR3 DNA sequence: TGCGCCATCCAACCGGGAGCCACAATGAACACTGAAGCTTTCTTT. The encoded protein is CAIQPGATMNTEAFF. This sequence joins TRBV23-1 and TRBJ1-1; unclear D gene. TRBV23-1 is recorded as an ORF, its role being uncertain. The CDR3 loop spans 15 amino acids. The germline V and J ends were trimmed by 10 bases and 0 bases, with 18 bases remaining between them.

This chain connects TRBV19 to TRBJ1-5; 9 positions match TRBD1. This CDR3 has 18 amino acids. The germline gives CDR1 LNHDA, CDR2 SQIVND (reference sequence). The V segment lost 7 bases and the J segment 0 bases; nucleotides outside the gene matches: 13. The CDR3 sequence: CASTKTGGLAFSNQPQHF. The CDR3 nucleotides are TGTGCCAGTACCAAAACAGGGGGCCTCGCCTTTAGCAATCAGCCCCAGCATTTT.

The chain joins TRBV19 to TRBJ2-7, with 7 nucleotides matching TRBD1. Germline V CDR1 and CDR2: LNHDA, SQIVND (reference sequence). Trimming cost V 5 bases and J 5 bases; bases outside gene matches: 9. CDR3 length: 14 residues. The CDR3 nucleotides are TGTGCCAGTAGTGCCAGACAGGGAGAAAACGAGCAGTACTTC. Translation gives CASSARQGENEQYF.

The chain is built from TRBV7-2 and TRBJ1-6, with D maybe TRBD1 (5 bases). Trimming left V 4 bases short and J 7 bases short, with 23 bases between. Germline V CDR1 and CDR2: SGHTA, FQGNSA. The CDR3 consists of 18 residues. In nucleotides, the CDR3 is TGTGCCAGCAGCTCAGGCTTTATGCAGGGATTATACAATTCACCCCTCCACTTT. Protein sequence: CASSSGFMQGLYNSPLHF.

The chain employs TRBV7-6 and TRBJ2-3; 8 nucleotides match TRBD2. The germline V gene has CDR1 SGHVS and CDR2 FNYEAQ. The CDR3 consists of 16 residues. V trimming: 4 bases; J trimming: 6 bases; junction bases outside the gene matches: 12. CDR3 protein: CASSSRSAGGGDTQYF. Written as DNA, the CDR3 is TGTGCCAGCAGCTCCAGGTCGGCGGGGGGCGGCGATACGCAGTATTTT.

J is TRBJ2-7 and V is TRBV19; 7 nucleotides line up with TRBD2. Germline values: CDR1 LNHDA, CDR2 SQIVND (reference sequence). V was clipped by 5 bases and J by 2 bases; unmatched bases: 12. The CDR3 has 16 amino acids. The CDR3 nucleotides read TGTGCCAGTAGTGCCTACTCAGCGGGGATAACCTACGAGCAGTACTTC. Protein product: CASSAYSAGITYEQYF.

This clone was detected once. The chain links TRBV5-1 to TRBJ2-7; 8 positions agree with TRBD1. This CDR3 has 14 amino acids. Trimming removed 2 bases from V and 7 bases from J; junction bases left unmatched: 8. Germline CDR1 SGHRS, CDR2 YFSETQ. The DNA for the CDR3 is TGCGCCAGCAGCTTACGGACAGGGTGGGAAGAGCAGTACTTC. It is translated as CASSLRTGWEEQYF.

This clone was counted a few times. The chain links TRBV14 to TRBJ1-6; 7 bases align to TRBD1. The CDR3 runs 18 residues. CDR1 SGHDN and CDR2 FVKESK come from the germline V gene. The ends lost 0 bases at V and 2 bases at J; junction bases unmatched: 7. The DNA of the CDR3 is TGTGCCAGCAGCCAAGACAGGGGGTTCTTCCCCTATAATTCACCCCTCCACTTT. This sequence encodes CASSQDRGFFPYNSPLHF.

In DNA form, the CDR3 reads TGTGCCTCGTCAGTCAGGGTGGGATACGAGCAGTACTTC. Its protein product is CASSVRVGYEQYF. The chain couples TRBV30 to TRBJ2-7, with a weak D call TRBD1 (5 bases). Trimming took off 7 bases at V and 4 bases at J, with 17 bases between the two ends. This CDR3 has 13 residues. Germline assignment: CDR1 GTSNPN and CDR2 SVGIG (reference sequence).

This clone was counted a single time. This rearrangement joins TRBV9 to TRBJ2-1; 13 bases fit TRBD2. CDR3 length equals 16 residues. Germline V gives CDR1 SGDLS, CDR2 YYNGEE. V dropped 7 bases and J dropped 0; count of bases not matched to a gene: 4. The CDR3, as DNA: TGTGCCAGCGGGACTAGCGGGACAAGCTCCTACAATGAGCAGTTCTTC. It specifies CASGTSGTSSYNEQFF.

V usage is TRBV20-1 and J usage is TRBJ1-2, with 7 bases lining up with TRBD1. The CDR3 runs 13 residues. V dropped 3 bases and J dropped 5; count of bases not matched to a gene: 6. The germline CDR1 and CDR2 sequences are DFQATT and SNEGSKA (reference sequence). CDR3 nucleotides: TGCAGTGCTAGTGGGACAGTCCCATATGGCTACACCTTC. It codes for CSASGTVPYGYTF.

The chain carries TRBV27 and TRBJ1-1, with a weak D call TRBD1 (5 bases). Germline loops: CDR1 MNHEY, CDR2 SMNVEV (reference sequence). The CDR3 is 16 amino acids. Trimming took off 5 bases at V and 2 bases at J, with 18 bases between the two ends. The CDR3 spells CASSPADGGVNTEAFF. CDR3 nucleotides: TGTGCCAGCAGTCCGGCGGACGGGGGGGTCAACACTGAAGCTTTCTTT.

The chain couples TRBV29-1 to TRBJ2-1; 9 bases are shared with TRBD2. Losses at the gene ends were 0 bases for V and 8 bases for J; bases not matched to a gene: 5. CDR1 is SQVTM and CDR2 is ANQGSEA in the germline V gene. The CDR3 loop spans 14 amino acids. DNA of the CDR3: TGCAGCGTTGAAGACTGGACTAGCGAGTATGAGCAGTTCTTC. The encoded protein is CSVEDWTSEYEQFF.

Here the CDR3 reads CASSLGDRVSNQPQHF. CDR3 coding DNA: TGTGCCAGCAGCTTGGGGGACAGGGTAAGCAATCAGCCCCAGCATTTT. V is TRBV11-2 and J is TRBJ1-5, with 9 bases aligning to TRBD1. V was clipped by 3 bases and J by 1 base; unmatched bases: 4. This CDR3 is built from 16 residues. From germline, CDR1 is SGHAT and CDR2 FQNNGV.

The rearrangement links TRBV20-1 to TRBJ2-1; 13 bases map to TRBD2. The length of the CDR3 is 16 residues. J was trimmed by 2 bases and V by 3 bases; bases with no gene match: 4. Germline V gene sequence: CDR1 DFQATT, CDR2 SNEGSKA (reference sequence). CDR3 in DNA: TGCAGTGCTAGTGAGACTAGCGGGAGGACCTACAATGAGCAGTTCTTC. Its translation: CSASETSGRTYNEQFF.

The chain is built from TRBV19 and TRBJ1-6; 7 positions agree with TRBD1. The ends lost 4 bases at V and 7 bases at J; junction bases unmatched: 4. This CDR3 spans 14 amino acids. The germline gives CDR1 LNHDA, CDR2 SQIVND (reference sequence). CDR3 sequence: CASSTPGQNSPLHF. Written as DNA, the CDR3 is TGTGCCAGTAGTACACCGGGACAGAATTCACCCCTCCACTTT.

The chain links TRBV15 to TRBJ2-3, with 10 bases lining up with TRBD2. Germline V gene sequence: CDR1 LNHNV, CDR2 YYDKDF (reference sequence). The V and J ends lost 4 bases and 1 base, in that order; junction bases with no gene match: 8. The CDR3 consists of 17 residues. The CDR3 sequence is CATSTYLGTSGTDTQYF. The CDR3 DNA sequence: TGTGCCACCAGCACCTACCTCGGGACTAGCGGCACAGATACGCAGTATTTT.

Remarks on this clone: This same CDR3 is encoded by further DNA sequences in the sample. This chain links TRBV3-1 (or the pseudogene TRBV3-2) with TRBJ2-2, with 7 bases that match TRBD1. The V segment lost 4 bases and the J segment 5 bases; nucleotides outside the gene matches: 1. The CDR3 contains 13 residues. The germline CDR1 and CDR2 sequences are LGHDT and YNNKEL (reference sequence). In nucleotides, the CDR3 is TGTGCCAGCAGCCCCAGGGGGACCGGGGAGCTGTTTTTT. Amino acids: CASSPRGTGELFF.

V gene TRBV14 combines with J gene TRBJ2-5, with 7 positions matching TRBD1. V lost 2 bases and J lost 5; bases outside the gene matches: 8. CDR3 size: 15 residues. CDR1 and CDR2 from the germline V gene are SGHDN and FVKESK. CDR3 nucleotides: TGTGCCAGCAGCCAACCGGGACAGAGGCAGGAGACCCAGTACTTC. Amino acids: CASSQPGQRQETQYF.

This chain connects TRBV6-2 or TRBV6-3 to TRBJ2-1; 7 nucleotides match TRBD2. The CDR3 runs to 13 residues. CDR1 and CDR2 (germline): MNHEY, SVGEGT. Unmatched junction bases numbered 1, after V lost 1 base and J lost 7 bases. The CDR3 protein is CASSYLLANEQFF. In nucleotides, the CDR3 is TGTGCCAGCAGTTACTTACTAGCGAATGAGCAGTTCTTC.